One sample yielded the 10 T cell receptor beta chains listed below, sequenced in a study of blood T cell repertoires in COVID-19. Only in-frame clones appear in the TCRdb table, and some are missing; sequencing was by immunoSEQ multiplex PCR. The sample has over 150,000 clones; about 80% are singletons. Material: PBMCs or T cells enriched from blood (not recorded which). These receptors were taken from a woman aged 55-69 years who had recovered from COVID-19.

CDR3 amino acids: CAISESASTGELFF. In nucleotides, the CDR3 is TGTGCCATCAGTGAGTCAGCGAGCACCGGGGAGCTGTTTTTT. This chain uses TRBV10-3 with TRBJ2-2; no definite D call. CDR1 and CDR2 from the germline V gene are ENHRY and SYGVKD. The V end was cut by 0 bases, the J end by 4 bases, with 6 bases between. The CDR3 runs 14 residues.

Only a few counts were recorded for this clone. The chain uses TRBV6-4 and TRBJ2-3; D uncertain. Per the germline V gene, CDR1 is MRHNA and CDR2 is SNTAGT. The CDR3 covers 13 residues. Trimming removed 2 bases at V and 2 bases at J, with 5 bases between. The DNA of the CDR3 is TGTGCCAGCAGTGACAGCGACACAGATACGCAGTATTTT. This codes for CASSDSDTDTQYF.

The chain combines TRBV7-2 with TRBJ2-1; perhaps TRBD1 as D (6 bases). The CDR3 covers 14 residues. Trimming pared 5 bases from V and 0 bases from J, leaving 8 bases between. Germline-derived CDR1 and CDR2 are SGHTA and FQGNSA. The CDR3 DNA follows: TGTGCCAGCAGCGTACAGGGCTCCTACAATGAGCAGTTCTTC. Encoded protein: CASSVQGSYNEQFF. Using reference TRBV7-2 and TRBJ2-1 for the parts outside the CDR3, the full variable domain is GAGVSQSPSNKVTEKGKDVELRCDPISGHTALYWYRQSLGQGLEFLIYFQGNSAPDKSGLPSDRFSAERTGGSVSTLTIQRTQQEDSAVYLCASSVQGSYNEQFFGPGTRLTVL.

This chain connects TRBV6-5 to TRBJ2-7; no clear D. CDR1 and CDR2 from the germline V gene are MNHEY and SVGAGI. V was shortened by 4 bases and J by 6 bases, with 10 bases between the two germline ends. The CDR3 runs 12 residues. Written as DNA, the CDR3 is TGTGCCAGCAGTTCCGTCTACGGCGAGCAGTACTTC. This gives the protein CASSSVYGEQYF.

CDR3 in amino acids: CASSTLRTYEQYF. The CDR3 coding sequence is TGTGCCAGTAGTACGCTACGGACATACGAGCAGTACTTC. The rearrangement joins TRBV19 to TRBJ2-7; possible D gene TRBD1, 5 bases. The germline V gene has CDR1 LNHDA and CDR2 SQIVND (reference sequence). CDR3 length: 13 residues. V shed 4 bases and J shed 4 bases, with 11 bases lying between them.

The chain has TRBV5-1 and TRBJ2-1; 9 positions match TRBD1. This CDR3 comprises 15 residues. The V gene's germline CDR1 is SGHRS and CDR2 YFSETQ. The J segment lost 8 bases and the V segment lost 4 bases, leaving 10 bases of the junction unmatched. This CDR3 reads CASSPPQGALDEQFF. The CDR3 region has the DNA TGCGCCAGCAGCCCACCACAGGGGGCGTTGGATGAGCAGTTCTTC.

This clone was seen only once. V is TRBV20-1 and J is TRBJ2-7; D is uncertain. Germline V gene data show CDR1 as DFQATT and CDR2 as SNEGSKA (reference sequence). The length of the CDR3 is 13 residues. V gave up 3 bases and J gave up 2 bases, with 11 bases separating them. The CDR3 nucleotides read TGCAGTGCTAGTGCCCCCCAGACCTACGAGCAGTACGTC. Amino acid sequence: CSASAPQTYEQYV.

The chain has TRBV7-6 and TRBJ1-1, with D possibly matching TRBD1 (6 bases). The germline V gene has CDR1 SGHVS and CDR2 FNYEAQ. Trimming pared 5 bases from V and 5 bases from J, leaving 12 bases between. This CDR3 region has 13 residues. CDR3 region: CASSPQQGTEAFF. The CDR3 nucleotides are TGTGCCAGCAGCCCACAACAGGGAACTGAAGCTTTCTTT. Complete variable domain (other parts from reference TRBV7-6 and TRBJ1-1): GAGVSQSPRYKVTKRGQDVALRCDPISGHVSLYWYRQALGQGPEFLTYFNYEAQQDKSGLPNDRFSAERPEGSISTLTIQRTEQRDSAMYRCASSPQQGTEAFFGQGTRLTVV.

This clone was seen more than once but under ten times. This chain connects TRBV4-1 to TRBJ2-1; 8 nucleotides align to TRBD1. The J segment lost 4 bases and the V segment lost 4 bases, leaving 6 bases of the junction unmatched. Per the germline V gene, CDR1 is MGHRA and CDR2 is YSYEKL. The CDR3 is 15 residues long. Here the CDR3 DNA reads TGCGCCAGCAGCCCGAGGACAGGGAGATACAATGAGCAGTTCTTC. The encoded protein is CASSPRTGRYNEQFF.

The chain uses TRBV9 and TRBJ1-2, with 10 bases matching TRBD1. Germline V gives CDR1 SGDLS, CDR2 YYNGEE. This CDR3 is 14 amino acids long. The V gene end was trimmed by 3 bases and the J gene end by 6 bases; junction bases not matched to a gene: 5. CDR3 amino acids: CASSARQGADGYTF. The CDR3, as DNA: TGTGCCAGCAGCGCCAGACAGGGGGCTGATGGCTACACCTTC. Variable domain in full (rest from reference TRBV9 and TRBJ1-2): DSGVTQTPKHLITATGQRVTLRCSPRSGDLSVYWYQQSLDQGLQFLIQYYNGEERAKGNILERFSAQQFPDLHSELNLSSLELGDSALYFCASSARQGADGYTFGSGTRLTVV.